The sequence of this TCR beta chain was determined in a study of blood T cells in healthy people across ages. For the second PCR, which ran for 7 to 11 cycles, a sample-barcoded 5' primer and a J-beta primer mix were used. TCRdb processed the 5' RACE reads anew with MiXCR; each CDR3 protein has one entry. The sample comprises some 1.5 million distinct CDR3 sequences, approximately 39% of which are singletons, and less than 5% rests with the top ten. This clonotype was seen many times. The CDR3 contains 14 residues. CDR1 SQVTM and CDR2 ANQGSEA come from the germline V gene. The V and J ends lost 0 bases and 0 bases respectively, with 8 bases between them.

The rearrangement joins TRBV29-1 to TRBJ1-2, with D perhaps TRBD1 (5 bases). What was sequenced was blood. The source is a woman aged 18-29 years in good health. The CDR3 DNA reads as TGCAGCGTTGAAGAAGGGGTTTCTAACTATGGCTACACCTTC. As protein: CSVEEGVSNYGYTF.